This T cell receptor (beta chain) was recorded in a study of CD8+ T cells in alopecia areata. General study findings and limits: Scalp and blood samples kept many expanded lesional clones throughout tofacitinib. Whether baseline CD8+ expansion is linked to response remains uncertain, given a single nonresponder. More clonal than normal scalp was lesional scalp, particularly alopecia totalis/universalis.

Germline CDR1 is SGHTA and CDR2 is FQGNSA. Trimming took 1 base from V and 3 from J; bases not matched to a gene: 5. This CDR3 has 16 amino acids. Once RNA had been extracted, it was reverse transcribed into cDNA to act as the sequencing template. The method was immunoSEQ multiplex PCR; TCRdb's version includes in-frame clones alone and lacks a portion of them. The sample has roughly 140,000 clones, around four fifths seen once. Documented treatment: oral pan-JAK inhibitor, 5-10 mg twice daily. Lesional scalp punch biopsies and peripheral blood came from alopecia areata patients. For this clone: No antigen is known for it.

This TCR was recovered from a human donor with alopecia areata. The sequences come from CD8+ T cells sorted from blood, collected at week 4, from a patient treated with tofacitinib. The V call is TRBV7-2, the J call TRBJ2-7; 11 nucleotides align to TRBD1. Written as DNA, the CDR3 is TGTGCCAGCAGCTTAGTGGGACAGGGGGGGTACTACGAGCAGTACTTC. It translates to CASSLVGQGGYYEQYF.